The source of this TCR beta chain is a study of T cell repertoires in cytomegalovirus infection (dated by TCRdb to about 2019). About the study as a whole: Peptide stimulations targeted recently identified HLA-C-restricted CMV epitopes, whose presentation resists viral immunomodulation, together with well-studied HLA-B-restricted epitopes. Donor HLA type was relevant to the analysis, as public TCR beta signatures indicated carriage of CMV infection together with the matching HLA type. Here is what the overall study found, with its caveats: Cumulative frequency of public TCR beta family members discriminated carriers of CMV infection plus the relevant HLA type in this cohort and an independent approximately 400-donor cohort. The ex vivo response was dominated by HLA-C-restricted CMV-specific TCR beta clonotypes, which also provided the single most frequent clonotype in two of eight donors.

For sequencing, an Illumina HiSeq 1500 was employed. The public reads were quality trimmed at Q25 with fastp and then assembled into clones with MiXCR by TCRdb, keeping productive beta chains. Each CDR3 protein gets just one entry, which takes the most common genes and DNA from the rows behind it. In all, the sample holds a few hundred thousand distinct CDR3 sequences, and 25% to 35% of those were seen once. The leading ten clones occupy 20% of the sample. Note on this clonotype: No antigen is known for it. Base quality data are lacking; no much larger clone is found one base away.

From a lookup of the germline V gene (reference sequence), CDR1 and CDR2 are LNHDA and SQIVND. The CDR3 measures 16 amino acids from cysteine to phenylalanine. The CDR3 DNA has 48 bases and is translated from base 1. Cut back by 7 bases and 1 base, the V and J ends lie 17 bases apart. Reading the label with the study, this specimen's treatment or condition is: in vitro stimulation with specific CMV peptide epitopes to enrich CMV-specific T cells. The material was cultured PBMCs, obtained from culture after CMV antigen stimulation. This TCR was recovered from a human donor in good health (CMV status not recorded). Some clones in this sample may be carry-over from other donors' samples. Here the chain combines TRBV19 and TRBJ1-5; there is no confident call for the D gene. The sequence in DNA is TGTGCCAGTACCAGCCGAGGCCTAGAGAGCAATCAGCCCCAGCATTTT. This codes for CASTSRGLESNQPQHF.